A single sample gave rise to the 20 T cell receptor beta chains below, sequenced in a study of T cells in Graves' hyperthyroidism and ophthalmopathy (dated by TCRdb to the late 2010s). The library was produced with multiplex PCR. Data came from an Illumina HiSeq 2000. TCR beta CDR3 regions were amplified from RNA transcripts. The first round of RT-PCR for the TCR CDR3 was performed with the HTBI primer set and the Qiagen OneStep RT-PCR kit. TCRdb applied fastp at Q25 and MiXCR to the public reads, then kept only in-frame beta chains. Each entry merges the rows of one CDR3 protein and shows their most common DNA and genes. For this sample there are a few hundred thousand distinct CDR3 sequences; roughly 25% appear just once. The ten largest clonotypes hold around 79% of the sample. Specimen: blood. Receptors originate from a man over 45 with Graves' hyperthyroidism.

A few counts support this clonotype. The chain couples TRBV29-1 to TRBJ2-7, with 9 bases aligning to TRBD2. CDR1 is SQVTM, CDR2 ANQGSEA, per germline. There are 13 residues in the CDR3. J was trimmed by 4 bases and V by 4 bases; bases with no gene match: 5. CDR3 in DNA: TGCAGCGTTGCGCGGACTAGCGAGTACGAGCAGTACTTC. Its translation is CSVARTSEYEQYF.

The DNA for the CDR3 is TGTGCCAGCAGGCTAGGCCAGGGACTAGCGACCAACAATGAGCAGTTCTTC. Residues: CASRLGQGLATNNEQFF. The rearrangement joins TRBV11-2 to TRBJ2-1; TRBD2 matches at 10 bases. Trimming cost V 6 bases and J 5 bases; bases outside gene matches: 13. The germline V gene has CDR1 SGHAT and CDR2 FQNNGV. The CDR3 is 17 amino acids.

Ten or more counts support this clonotype. The chain joins TRBV10-3 to TRBJ2-1, with a weak D call TRBD2 (5 bases). The germline CDR1 and CDR2 sequences are ENHRY and SYGVKD. Between the trimmed V and J ends, which lost 10 bases and 4 bases, there was a span of 14 bases. The CDR3 spans 13 residues. The CDR3 coding sequence is TGTGCCACCCGGGCGGGTCTTTACAATGAGCAGTTCTTC. Its translation is CATRAGLYNEQFF.

Ten or more counts support this clonotype. The rearrangement links TRBV2 to TRBJ2-1; D possibly matches TRBD1 or TRBD2 (5 bases each). The germline V gene encodes CDR1 SNHLY and CDR2 FYNNEI. Deletions cut 2 bases from V and 9 bases from J, with 11 bases between. This CDR3 contains 13 residues. CDR3 protein: CASSELGESEQFF. The CDR3, as DNA: TGTGCCAGCAGTGAATTAGGGGAGAGTGAGCAGTTCTTC.

This clonotype appeared many times. This chain joins TRBV7-2 and TRBJ2-3; 11 bases align to TRBD2. The germline gives CDR1 SGHTA, CDR2 FQGNSA. This CDR3 region has 16 residues. J gave up 5 bases and V 4 bases, and 8 bases lay outside the gene matches. In nucleotides, the CDR3 is TGTGCCAGCAGCTCCTTAGCGGGAGGGCTTGTAGATACGCAGTATTTT. Its protein is CASSSLAGGLVDTQYF.

J is TRBJ2-5 and V is TRBV7-9; 11 bases map to TRBD2. The junction had 6 bases not matched to a gene; V was cut back by 5 bases and J by 1 base. This CDR3 is built from 16 residues. Per the germline V gene, CDR1 is SEHNR and CDR2 is FQNEAQ (reference sequence). The CDR3 spells CASSKGTSGPQETQYF. The CDR3 coding sequence is TGTGCCAGCAGCAAAGGGACTAGCGGACCCCAAGAGACCCAGTACTTC. Full variable domain (missing parts from reference TRBV7-9 and TRBJ2-5): DTGVSQNPRHKITKRGQNVTFRCDPISEHNRLYWYRQTLGQGPEFLTYFQNEAQLEKSRLLSDRFSAERPKGSFSTLEIQRTEQGDSAMYLCASSKGTSGPQETQYFGPGTRLLVL.

This clonotype occurred a few times. CDR3 nucleotide sequence: TGTGCCACCAGTGATACCCAGGGGGCAGGAGATACGCAGTATTTT. Residues: CATSDTQGAGDTQYF. This chain joins TRBV24-1 and TRBJ2-3; 8 bases map to TRBD1. V was pared by 3 bases and J by 5 bases, with 6 bases of the junction left unmatched. The CDR3 length is 15 residues. The germline CDR1 and CDR2 sequences are KGHDR and SFDVKD.

This clonotype was recorded a few times. V usage is TRBV28 and J usage is TRBJ2-7; D gene uncertain. From germline, CDR1 is MDHEN and CDR2 SYDVKM. This CDR3 has 14 amino acids. V was shortened by 2 bases and J by 1 base, with 9 bases between the two germline ends. The CDR3 here is CASSLPERSYEQYF. For the CDR3, the DNA is TGTGCCAGCAGTTTACCCGAAAGGTCCTACGAGCAGTACTTC.

V and J are TRBV11-2 and TRBJ1-2; TRBD1 aligns across 12 bases. The V gene's germline CDR1 is SGHAT and CDR2 FQNNGV. V trimming: 0 bases; J trimming: 8 bases; junction bases outside the gene matches: 4. There are 15 residues in the CDR3. The CDR3 DNA reads TGTGCCAGCAGCTTAGAGGGACAGGGGGCGAGGGGCTACACCTTC. Translating it yields CASSLEGQGARGYTF.

V usage is TRBV6-1 and J usage is TRBJ2-5; D is uncertain. Trimming left V 6 bases short and J 5 bases short, with 16 bases between. In germline, CDR1 is MNHNS, CDR2 SASEGT. This CDR3 has 14 residues. CDR3 sequence reads: CASSQSVGSETQYF. CDR3 nucleotides: TGTGCCAGCAGCCAAAGCGTAGGGTCGGAGACCCAGTACTTC.

This clonotype was detected ten times or more. The chain recombines TRBV5-1 with TRBJ2-1, with 8 positions matching TRBD2. In germline, CDR1 is SGHRS, CDR2 YFSETQ. V shed 5 bases, J shed 1 base, and the junction held 8 bases outside the gene matches. The length of the CDR3 is 16 residues. CDR3 nucleotide sequence: TGCGCCAGCAGTAGCGGGAACGTGGGATCCTACAATGAGCAGTTCTTC. Amino acids: CASSSGNVGSYNEQFF.

There are a few counts of this clonotype. V usage is TRBV7-9 and J usage is TRBJ2-1; D gene unclear. The V gene lost 4 bases and the J gene lost 6 bases, with 10 bases spanning the gap. The CDR3 contains 13 residues. The V gene's germline CDR1 is SEHNR and CDR2 FQNEAQ (reference sequence). CDR3 in DNA: TGTGCCAGCAGCTCCTACTCCCGCAATGAGCAGTTCTTC. Translation: CASSSYSRNEQFF.

This clonotype was counted only a few times. The gene calls are TRBV7-6 and TRBJ2-3; possibly TRBD2 for D (7 bases). CDR3 length: 16 residues. The V end lost 5 bases, the J end lost 0 bases, and 15 bases lay between the germline ends. In germline, CDR1 is SGHVS, CDR2 FNYEAQ. The CDR3: CASSPVGGASTDTQYF. CDR3 DNA sequence: TGTGCCAGCAGCCCCGTAGGGGGGGCTAGCACAGATACGCAGTATTTT.

This clonotype was counted many times. V is TRBV7-2 and J is TRBJ2-1; 10 positions agree with TRBD2. The CDR3 sequence is 19 residues long. CDR1 and CDR2 from the germline V gene are SGHTA and FQGNSA. V shed 3 bases, J shed 5 bases, and the junction held 16 bases outside the gene matches. The CDR3 region has the DNA TGTGCCAGCAGCTTGTTCTTAAGAAGCGGGAGGGCGGTGGACAATGAGCAGTTCTTC. Residues: CASSLFLRSGRAVDNEQFF.

In DNA, the CDR3 is TGTGCCAGCAGCTCCCTATTCGAAGATACGCAGTATTTT. Protein sequence: CASSSLFEDTQYF. The V call is TRBV7-3, the J call TRBJ2-3; the D is unclear. Trimming stripped 4 bases from V and 5 bases from J, with 10 bases between. Germline V gene lookup returns CDR1 SGHTA and CDR2 FQGTGA. This CDR3 has 13 amino acids.

Points on this clonotype: This may come from a read error, since a much larger clone is one base off. V is TRBV11-3 and J is TRBJ2-1; 13 bases align to TRBD2. Trimming at V came to 4 bases and at J to 12 bases, leaving 6 bases not matched to a gene. The germline V gene encodes CDR1 SGHNT and CDR2 YENEEA. The CDR3 contains 14 residues. Here the CDR3 DNA reads TGTGCCAGCAGCTCCGGACTAGCGGGAGAAGGGCAGTTCTTC. Its protein product is CASSSGLAGEGQFF.

The rearrangement uses TRBV30 and TRBJ2-7, with no clear D. The CDR3 contains 14 residues. V gave up 2 bases and J gave up 0 bases, with 11 bases separating them. Germline loops: CDR1 GTSNPN, CDR2 SVGIG (reference sequence). This CDR3 reads CAWSPDISSYEQYF. CDR3 DNA: TGTGCCTGGAGTCCCGACATAAGCTCCTACGAGCAGTACTTC.

About this clonotype: One end of the junction is discordant with germline, which a read error may explain. This chain uses TRBV6-9 with TRBJ1-5; the D gene is possibly TRBD1 (5 bases). This CDR3 has 14 amino acids. The germline gives CDR1 MNHGY, CDR2 SVAAGI. CDR3 in amino acids: CVSSYGGTGQPQHF. For the CDR3, the DNA is TGTGTCAGCAGTTATGGGGGTACCGGACAGCCCCAGCATTTT.

This chain uses TRBV3-1 with TRBJ1-5; D is perhaps TRBD1 (5 bases). V dropped 4 bases and J dropped 3 bases, with 7 bases sitting between them. From germline, CDR1 is LGHDT and CDR2 YNNKEL (reference sequence). The CDR3 covers 13 residues. The DNA for the CDR3 is TGTGCCAGCAGCCCCGGGACCAATCAGCCCCAGCATTTT. Translated: CASSPGTNQPQHF.

A few counts support this clonotype. This chain links TRBV27 with TRBJ2-7; possible D gene TRBD2, 5 bases. The germline V gene encodes CDR1 MNHEY and CDR2 SMNVEV (reference sequence). The CDR3 runs 14 residues. Trimming left V 7 bases short and J 0 bases short, with 13 bases between. CDR3 nucleotide sequence: TGTGCCAGCAATTCCGACGGGATCTCCTACGAGCAGTACTTC. This gives the protein CASNSDGISYEQYF.